The 22 T cell receptor beta chains below were found in one sample sequenced in a study of immune heterogeneity within non-small cell lung tumors. Multiplex PCR was performed with 32 V and 13 J primers, and it amplified TCR beta CDR3. A single record per CDR3 protein comes from TCRdb applying MiXCR to the multiplex PCR reads. This sample has roughly 4,500 distinct CDR3 sequences, with approximately 23% found just once. The template consisted of bulk tumor genomic DNA, with 600 ng used per sample. Far-apart biopsies, several per primary tumor, were taken during surgery. The study enrolled patients with untreated, newly diagnosed non-small cell lung cancer who underwent curative surgery. The sample taken for sequencing was lung tumor tissue. The receptors stem from a man aged 55 to 70 with non-small cell lung cancer.

This clonotype was detected only a few times. The chain carries TRBV6-1 and TRBJ2-5; 8 nucleotides match TRBD2. The CDR3 loop spans 17 amino acids. CDR1 is MNHNS and CDR2 is SASEGT in the germline V gene. J gave up 5 bases and V 1 base, and 12 bases lay outside the gene matches. The CDR3 sequence is CASSEDPGGRAEETQYF. CDR3 nucleotides: TGTGCCAGCAGTGAAGACCCGGGAGGGCGGGCAGAGGAGACCCAGTACTTC.

Turning to this clonotype: The conserved phenylalanine or tryptophan normally closing the CDR3 is absent here, so this likely arose from a read error. No DNA is shown, since the ends of the CDR3 on it are uncertain; the CDR3 is the one TCRdb lists. The CDR3 here is CAWSVGVYEQYFGP. The chain couples TRBV30 to TRBJ2-3; the listed D gene, TRBD2, was not tested against the DNA. Inclusive of both ends, the CDR3 amounts to 14 amino acids. Germline values: CDR1 GTSNPN, CDR2 SVGIG (reference sequence).

With regard to this clonotype: Being one base from a much bigger clone, this may be a read error. The chain recombines TRBV15 with TRBJ1-6, with 8 bases lining up with TRBD1. This CDR3 contains 13 residues. Germline CDR1 is LNHNV and CDR2 is YYDKDF (reference sequence). CDR3 DNA sequence: TGTGCCACCTCGGACAGGGAAAATTCACCCCTCCAATTT. It encodes CATSDRENSPLQF.

The chain has TRBV20-1 and TRBJ1-2, with D maybe TRBD1 (6 bases). Trimming stripped 7 bases from V and 4 bases from J, with 10 bases between. CDR3 size: 11 residues. Germline CDR1 and CDR2: DFQATT and SNEGSKA (reference sequence). The CDR3 here is CSGQASYGYTF. In DNA form, the CDR3 reads TGCAGTGGACAGGCGAGCTATGGCTACACCTTC.

This clonotype was found a few times. The J gene is TRBJ2-1, the V gene TRBV12-3 or TRBV12-4, with 10 nucleotides matching TRBD2. The CDR3 length is 12 residues. V was clipped by 4 bases and J by 10 bases; unmatched bases: 1. The CDR3 DNA sequence: TGTGCCAGCAGTTCGGGACTAGCGGAGCAGTTCTTC. This encodes CASSSGLAEQFF.

This chain links TRBV5-1 with TRBJ2-5, with unresolved D. The CDR3 length is 12 residues. Germline loops: CDR1 SGHRS, CDR2 YFSETQ. Trimming stripped 2 bases from V and 5 bases from J, with 7 bases between. CDR3 in amino acids: CASSLYLETQYF. CDR3 nucleotide sequence: TGCGCCAGCAGCTTATACTTGGAGACCCAGTACTTC.

By frequency in the sample, this clonotype is medium-sized. The chain combines TRBV7-2 with TRBJ1-6, with 9 nucleotides matching TRBD1. Germline V gives CDR1 SGHTA, CDR2 FQGNSA. The CDR3 length is 16 residues. J lost 10 bases, V lost 4 bases, and 11 bases had no gene match. The CDR3 sequence: CASSYGTGLLQSPLHF. The CDR3 nucleotides are TGTGCCAGCAGCTACGGGACAGGGCTTTTACAGTCACCCCTCCACTTT.

This clonotype was counted between two and nine times. V is TRBV6-1 and J is TRBJ2-1; no firm D call. This CDR3 contains 16 residues. Trimming stripped 6 bases from V and 5 bases from J, with 20 bases between. Germline V gives CDR1 MNHNS, CDR2 SASEGT. The CDR3 coding sequence is TGTGCCAGCAGCCCTCTTACCCACCCGGCAGACAATGAGCAGTTCTTC. Amino acids: CASSPLTHPADNEQFF.

This clonotype has only a few counts. The genes are TRBV5-6 and TRBJ2-7; TRBD1 agrees at 9 bases. With V trimmed by 2 bases and J by 3 bases, 6 bases remained unmatched. CDR3 length: 15 amino acids. Germline CDR1 SGHDT, CDR2 YYEEEE. This chain's CDR3 is CASSFPGTGYYEQYF. As DNA, the CDR3 is TGTGCCAGCAGCTTCCCCGGGACAGGGTACTACGAGCAGTACTTC.

A few counts support this clonotype. V gene TRBV6-1 combines with J gene TRBJ2-7; a possible D gene is TRBD1 (5 bases). Germline-derived CDR1 and CDR2 are MNHNS and SASEGT. V shed 5 bases and J shed 2 bases, with 10 bases lying between them. The CDR3 sequence is 13 residues long. The CDR3 region is CASSSQGPYEQYF. In DNA form, the CDR3 reads TGTGCCAGCAGTTCCCAGGGTCCCTACGAGCAGTACTTC.

This clonotype was observed a handful of times. This chain joins TRBV20-1 and TRBJ1-5; perhaps TRBD1 as D (6 bases). CDR3 length: 15 amino acids. Trimming cost V 3 bases and J 4 bases, with 16 bases left between them. Germline CDR1 reads DFQATT; CDR2 reads SNEGSKA (reference sequence). CDR3 DNA: TGCAGTGCTAGTAGGGGGGCGGACAGAAATCAGCCCCAGCATTTT. Translated: CSASRGADRNQPQHF.

The rearrangement links TRBV6-2 or TRBV6-3 to TRBJ2-6, with unresolved D. Germline CDR1 reads MNHEY; CDR2 reads SVGEGT. Between the trimmed V and J ends, which lost 6 bases and 0 bases, there was a span of 9 bases. This CDR3 spans 15 amino acids. CDR3 residues: CASRLSLSGANVLTF. The CDR3 region has the DNA TGTGCCAGCAGGTTGTCCCTCTCTGGGGCCAACGTCCTGACTTTC.

This clonotype rates as medium-sized. The J gene is TRBJ1-5, the V gene TRBV2; D is unclear. This CDR3 region has 13 residues. Per germline, CDR1 SNHLY and CDR2 FYNNEI. Trimming cost V 3 bases and J 0 bases, with 3 bases left between them. CDR3 sequence (DNA): TGTGCCAGCAGTGATGATAGCAATCAGCCCCAGCATTTT. Encoded protein: CASSDDSNQPQHF. The entire variable domain, with the rest obtained from reference TRBV2 and TRBJ1-5, is as follows: EPEVTQTPSHQVTQMGQEVILRCVPISNHLYFYWYRQILGQKVEFLVSFYNNEISEKSEIFDDQFSVERPDGSNFTLKIRSTKLEDSAMYFCASSDDSNQPQHFGDGTRLSIL.

The gene calls are TRBV11-2 and TRBJ2-5; D call uncertain. The CDR3 is 14 amino acids. Germline values: CDR1 SGHAT, CDR2 FQNNGV. V lost 1 base to trimming and J lost 4 bases, with 10 bases between them. CDR3 DNA sequence: TGTGCCAGCAGCTTAGCTCTAGTGCGAGAGACCCAGTACTTC. Translated: CASSLALVRETQYF.

V and J are TRBV3-1 and TRBJ2-3; 12 positions match TRBD2. With V trimmed by 6 bases and J by 2 bases, 3 bases remained unmatched. In germline, CDR1 is LGHDT, CDR2 YNNKEL (reference sequence). The CDR3 is made up of 15 amino acids. The CDR3 bases are TGTGCCAGCAGACCTAGCGGGAGGGCCACAGATACGCAGTATTTT. It codes for CASRPSGRATDTQYF.

There are a few counts of this clonotype. CDR3 coding DNA: TGTGCCAGCAGTGGTAGAGTTGGCTACACCTTC. Translated, it gives CASSGRVGYTF. The V and J genes are TRBV28 and TRBJ1-2; no clear D. This CDR3 spans 11 amino acids. The ends were cut back, 5 bases at V and 7 bases at J, with 8 bases in the middle. Germline CDR1 and CDR2: MDHEN and SYDVKM.

This sequence joins TRBV5-5 and TRBJ2-3; the match to TRBD1 covers 7 bases. V lost 4 bases to trimming and J lost 4 bases; unmatched junction nucleotides: 9. The CDR3 length is 15 residues. Looked up from germline, CDR1 is SGHKS and CDR2 is YYEKEE (reference sequence). The CDR3 nucleotides read TGTGCCAGCAGCGTAACTGTAGGGGGCCCAGATACGCAGTATTTT. Residues: CASSVTVGGPDTQYF.

This clonotype is large. The chain is built from TRBV28 and TRBJ1-4; 8 bases are a match to TRBD1. Trimming cost V 1 base and J 7 bases; bases outside gene matches: 11. CDR1 is MDHEN, CDR2 SYDVKM, per germline. The CDR3 is 17 amino acids. CDR3 in DNA: TGTGCCAGCAGTTTATTAGGACAGGGACTCTTTCTTGAAAAACTGTTTTTT. Its translation is CASSLLGQGLFLEKLFF.

Points on this clonotype: A much more abundant neighbour one base away suggests this may be a read error. This chain uses TRBV5-5 with TRBJ1-3; possibly TRBD1 for D (5 bases). CDR3 size: 15 residues. Trimming removed 4 bases from V and 4 bases from J, with 15 bases in between. CDR1 is SGHKS, CDR2 YYEKEE, per germline (reference sequence). The CDR3 sequence: CASSARGASGNTIYF. The CDR3 region has the DNA TGTGCCAGCAGCGCGAGAGGGGCCTCCGGAAACACCATATATTTT.

This clonotype has a handful of counts. J is TRBJ2-3 and V is TRBV6-1, with 7 nucleotides matching TRBD2. This CDR3 contains 12 residues. With 4 bases clipped from V and 8 bases from J, the junction kept 3 bases outside the gene matches. Germline CDR1 is MNHNS and CDR2 is SASEGT. Here the CDR3 reads CASSVPGGTQYF. CDR3 nucleotide sequence: TGTGCCAGCAGTGTACCGGGGGGTACGCAGTATTTT.

This clonotype is categorized as medium-sized. The V and J genes are TRBV10-2 and TRBJ1-3; D remains ambiguous. The V gene lost 2 bases and the J gene lost 0 bases, with 5 bases spanning the gap. The germline V gene has CDR1 WSHSY and CDR2 SAAADI. This CDR3 has 14 amino acids. In DNA form, the CDR3 reads TGCGCCAGCAGTGAGGGGTCCTCTGGAAACACCATATATTTT. Its protein product is CASSEGSSGNTIYF.

Relative to its sample, this clonotype is medium-sized (0.01 to 0.1%). This sequence joins TRBV20-1 and TRBJ2-7; TRBD1 matches at 11 bases. Germline V CDR1 and CDR2: DFQATT, SNEGSKA (reference sequence). With 6 bases clipped from V and 6 bases from J, the junction kept 10 bases outside the gene matches. The CDR3 loop spans 14 amino acids. The CDR3 DNA reads as TGCAGTGCCCGGAGCGGGACAGGGGGAGGCGAGCAGTACTTC. Amino acid sequence: CSARSGTGGGEQYF.